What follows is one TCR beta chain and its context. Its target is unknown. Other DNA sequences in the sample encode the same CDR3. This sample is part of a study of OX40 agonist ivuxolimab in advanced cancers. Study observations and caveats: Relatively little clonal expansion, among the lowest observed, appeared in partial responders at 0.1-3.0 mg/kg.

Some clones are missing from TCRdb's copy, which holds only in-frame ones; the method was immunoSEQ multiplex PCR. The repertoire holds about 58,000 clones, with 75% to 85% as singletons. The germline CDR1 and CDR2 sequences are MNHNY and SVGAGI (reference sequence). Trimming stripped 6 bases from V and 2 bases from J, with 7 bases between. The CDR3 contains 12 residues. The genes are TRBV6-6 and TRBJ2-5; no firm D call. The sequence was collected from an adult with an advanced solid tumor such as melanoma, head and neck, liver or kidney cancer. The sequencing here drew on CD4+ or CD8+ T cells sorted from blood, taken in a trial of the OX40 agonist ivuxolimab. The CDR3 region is CASSLAQETQYF. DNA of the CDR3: TGTGCCAGCAGCCTCGCACAAGAGACCCAGTACTTC.